A single T cell receptor beta chain is shown here with its context. Original data processing: Reference gene primer amplification gave nucleated cell count estimates. Sequencing used immunoSEQ multiplex PCR; TCRdb keeps in-frame clones, though not all of them. That table supplies the V and J calls and clone size; D and trimming were determined from the DNA. The repertoire holds roughly 110,000 clones, with 76% as singletons. This CDR3 spans 16 amino acids. The V gene lost 0 bases and the J gene lost 2 bases, with 13 bases spanning the gap. Per the germline V gene, CDR1 is SGHDT and CDR2 is YYEEEE. The data derive from a study of blood T cell repertoires in COVID-19. The overall study: Samples representing acute and convalescent COVID-19 were sourced from the United States, Italy and Spain. T cells, B-cell-depleted T cells, or PBMCs supplied cDNA or gDNA.

Seattle's cohort entered during active infection and was followed longitudinally. The TCR sequence derives from a man at least 80 years old with COVID-19, enrolled during active disease. Sequenced sample: peripheral blood. The rearrangement uses TRBV5-6 and TRBJ2-3; D is unresolved. As DNA, the CDR3 is TGTGCCAGCAGCTTGGCCCTACCTAAGTACACAGATACGCAGTATTTT. Translation: CASSLALPKYTDTQYF.